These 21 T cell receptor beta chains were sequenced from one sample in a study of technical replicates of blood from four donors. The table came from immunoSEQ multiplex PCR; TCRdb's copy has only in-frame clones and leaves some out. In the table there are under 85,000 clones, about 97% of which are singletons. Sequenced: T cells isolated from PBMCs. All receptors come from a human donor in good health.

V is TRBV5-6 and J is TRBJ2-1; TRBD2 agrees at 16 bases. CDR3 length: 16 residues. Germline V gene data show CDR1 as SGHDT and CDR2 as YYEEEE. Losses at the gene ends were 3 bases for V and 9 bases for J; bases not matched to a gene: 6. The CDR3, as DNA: TGTGCCAGCAGCTCCGGGACTAGCGGGAGGGTGGGTGAGCAGTTCTTC. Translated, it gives CASSSGTSGRVGEQFF.

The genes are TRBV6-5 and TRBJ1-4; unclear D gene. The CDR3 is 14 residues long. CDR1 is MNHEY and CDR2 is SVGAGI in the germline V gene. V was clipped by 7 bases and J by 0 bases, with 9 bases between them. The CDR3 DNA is TGTGCCAGCAAGCCCGGAGCAACTAATGAAAAACTGTTTTTT. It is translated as CASKPGATNEKLFF.

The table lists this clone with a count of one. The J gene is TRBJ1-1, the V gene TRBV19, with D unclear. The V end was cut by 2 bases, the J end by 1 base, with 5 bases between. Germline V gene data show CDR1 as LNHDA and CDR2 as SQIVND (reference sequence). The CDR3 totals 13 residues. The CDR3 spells CASSINKNTEAFF. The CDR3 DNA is TGTGCCAGTAGTATAAATAAGAACACTGAAGCTTTCTTT.

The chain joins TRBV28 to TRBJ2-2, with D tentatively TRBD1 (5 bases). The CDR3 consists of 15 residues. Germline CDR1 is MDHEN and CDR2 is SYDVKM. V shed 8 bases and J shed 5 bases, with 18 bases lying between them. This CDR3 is CASGEGAPRTGELFF. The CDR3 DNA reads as TGTGCCAGCGGGGAAGGGGCCCCACGGACCGGGGAGCTGTTTTTT.

The CDR3 loop is CSVNKNTEAFF. DNA of the CDR3: TGCAGCGTTAATAAGAACACTGAAGCTTTCTTT. This chain uses TRBV29-1 with TRBJ1-1, with D hard to call. V lost 5 bases, J lost 1 base, and 5 bases lay in between. The CDR3 contains 11 residues. CDR1 is SQVTM and CDR2 is ANQGSEA in the germline V gene.

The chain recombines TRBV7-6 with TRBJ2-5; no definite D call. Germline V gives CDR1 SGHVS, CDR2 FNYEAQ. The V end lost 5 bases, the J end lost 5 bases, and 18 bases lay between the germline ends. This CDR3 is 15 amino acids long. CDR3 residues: CASSLGYRVEETQYF. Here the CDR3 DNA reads TGTGCCAGCAGCCTAGGATACCGGGTAGAGGAGACCCAGTACTTC. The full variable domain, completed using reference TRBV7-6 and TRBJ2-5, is GAGVSQSPRYKVTKRGQDVALRCDPISGHVSLYWYRQALGQGPEFLTYFNYEAQQDKSGLPNDRFSAERPEGSISTLTIQRTEQRDSAMYRCASSLGYRVEETQYFGPGTRLLVL.

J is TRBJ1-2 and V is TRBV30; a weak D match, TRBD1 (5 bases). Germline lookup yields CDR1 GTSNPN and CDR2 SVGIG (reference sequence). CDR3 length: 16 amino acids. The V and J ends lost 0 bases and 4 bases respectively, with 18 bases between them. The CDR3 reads CAWSVPAQWGGYGYTF. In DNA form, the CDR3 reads TGTGCCTGGAGTGTACCGGCCCAGTGGGGGGGCTATGGCTACACCTTC.

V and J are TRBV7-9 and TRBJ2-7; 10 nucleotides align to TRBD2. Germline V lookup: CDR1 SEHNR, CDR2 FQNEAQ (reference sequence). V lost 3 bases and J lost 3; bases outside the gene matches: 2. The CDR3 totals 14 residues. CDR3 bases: TGTGCCAGCAGCTTGTCTAGCGGGAGCTACGAGCAGTACTTC. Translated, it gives CASSLSSGSYEQYF.

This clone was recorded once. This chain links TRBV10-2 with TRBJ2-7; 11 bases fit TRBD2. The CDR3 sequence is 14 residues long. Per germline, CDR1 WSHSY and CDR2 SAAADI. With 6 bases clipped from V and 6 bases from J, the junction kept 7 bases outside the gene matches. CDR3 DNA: TGCGCCAGCAGACTAGCGGGAGAATATTCCGAGCAGTACTTC. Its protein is CASRLAGEYSEQYF.

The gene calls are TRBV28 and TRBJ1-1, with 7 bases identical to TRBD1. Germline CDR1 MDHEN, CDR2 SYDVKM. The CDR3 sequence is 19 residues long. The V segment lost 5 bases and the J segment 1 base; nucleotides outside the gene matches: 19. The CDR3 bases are TGTGCCAGCAGTACTTTTAAACGGGACAGATCGCCTCCGAACACTGAAGCTTTCTTT. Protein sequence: CASSTFKRDRSPPNTEAFF.

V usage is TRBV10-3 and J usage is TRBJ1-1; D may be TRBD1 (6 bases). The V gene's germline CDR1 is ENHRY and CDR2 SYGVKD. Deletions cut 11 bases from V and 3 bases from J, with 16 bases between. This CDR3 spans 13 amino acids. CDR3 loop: CAGGEGDYTEAFF. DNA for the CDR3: TGTGCCGGAGGGGAGGGGGATTACACTGAAGCTTTCTTT.

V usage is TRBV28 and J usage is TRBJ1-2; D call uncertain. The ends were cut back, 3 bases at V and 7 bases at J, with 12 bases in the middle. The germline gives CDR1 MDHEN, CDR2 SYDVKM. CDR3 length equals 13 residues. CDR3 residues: CASSFDPRRGYTF. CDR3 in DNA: TGTGCCAGCAGTTTTGACCCCAGGCGTGGCTACACCTTC.

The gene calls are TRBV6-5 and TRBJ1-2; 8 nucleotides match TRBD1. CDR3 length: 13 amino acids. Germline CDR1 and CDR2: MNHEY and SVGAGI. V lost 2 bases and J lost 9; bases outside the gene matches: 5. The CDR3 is CASSYGGQGSYTF. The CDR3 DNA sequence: TGTGCCAGCAGTTACGGTGGACAGGGCAGCTACACCTTC.

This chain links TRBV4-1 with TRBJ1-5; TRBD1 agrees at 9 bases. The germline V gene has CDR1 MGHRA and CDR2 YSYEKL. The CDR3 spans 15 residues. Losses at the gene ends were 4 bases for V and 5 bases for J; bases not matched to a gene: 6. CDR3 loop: CASSPGQGRDQPQHF. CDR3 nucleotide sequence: TGCGCCAGCAGCCCGGGACAGGGTAGGGATCAGCCCCAGCATTTT.

This CDR3 reads CASSQGQGGFSGYTF. CDR3 DNA sequence: TGCGCCAGCAGCCAGGGACAGGGGGGGTTCTCGGGCTACACCTTC. This chain uses TRBV4-1 with TRBJ1-2; 11 positions agree with TRBD1. V lost 3 bases, J lost 8 bases, and 8 bases stayed unmatched. The germline V gene has CDR1 MGHRA and CDR2 YSYEKL. The CDR3 loop spans 15 amino acids.

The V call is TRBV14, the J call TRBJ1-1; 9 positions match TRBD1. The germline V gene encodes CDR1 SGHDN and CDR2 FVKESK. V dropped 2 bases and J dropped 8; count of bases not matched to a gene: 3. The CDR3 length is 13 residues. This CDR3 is CASSQSDRGEAFF. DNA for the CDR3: TGTGCCAGCAGCCAATCGGACAGGGGCGAAGCTTTCTTT.

This CDR3 reads CASSSGGSYEQYF. The DNA for the CDR3 is TGTGCCAGCAGTTCAGGGGGCAGCTACGAGCAGTACTTC. The V and J genes are TRBV27 and TRBJ2-7; 8 bases are a match to TRBD1. This CDR3 region has 13 residues. V was pared by 4 bases and J by 3 bases, with 2 bases of the junction left unmatched. Germline loops: CDR1 MNHEY, CDR2 SMNVEV (reference sequence).

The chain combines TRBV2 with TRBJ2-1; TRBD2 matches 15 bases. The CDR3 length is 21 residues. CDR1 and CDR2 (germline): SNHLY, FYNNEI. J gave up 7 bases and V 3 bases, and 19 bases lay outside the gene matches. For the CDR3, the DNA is TGTGCCAGCAGTGAGGAGGGAGGCGGGACTAGCGGGAGGCCCCTCTGGAATGAGCAGTTCTTC. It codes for CASSEEGGGTSGRPLWNEQFF.

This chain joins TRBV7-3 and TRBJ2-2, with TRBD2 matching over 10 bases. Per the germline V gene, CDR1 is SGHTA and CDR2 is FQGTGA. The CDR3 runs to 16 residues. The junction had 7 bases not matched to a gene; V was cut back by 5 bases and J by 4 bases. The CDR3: CASSPVGTSVTGELFF. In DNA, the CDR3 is TGTGCCAGCAGCCCAGTAGGGACTAGCGTCACCGGGGAGCTGTTTTTT.

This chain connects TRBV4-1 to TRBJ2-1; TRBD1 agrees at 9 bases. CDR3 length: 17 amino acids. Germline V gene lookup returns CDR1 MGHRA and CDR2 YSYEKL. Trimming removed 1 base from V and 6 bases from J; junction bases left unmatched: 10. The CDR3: CASSQGLLTGGRNEQFF. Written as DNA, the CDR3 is TGCGCCAGCAGCCAAGGCTTATTGACAGGGGGACGCAATGAGCAGTTCTTC.

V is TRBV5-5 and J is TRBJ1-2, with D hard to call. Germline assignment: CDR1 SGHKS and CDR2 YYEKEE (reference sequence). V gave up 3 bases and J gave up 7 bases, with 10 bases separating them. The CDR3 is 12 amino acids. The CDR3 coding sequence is TGTGCCAGCAGCTCCACAGTTGGTGGCTACACCTTC. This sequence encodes CASSSTVGGYTF.